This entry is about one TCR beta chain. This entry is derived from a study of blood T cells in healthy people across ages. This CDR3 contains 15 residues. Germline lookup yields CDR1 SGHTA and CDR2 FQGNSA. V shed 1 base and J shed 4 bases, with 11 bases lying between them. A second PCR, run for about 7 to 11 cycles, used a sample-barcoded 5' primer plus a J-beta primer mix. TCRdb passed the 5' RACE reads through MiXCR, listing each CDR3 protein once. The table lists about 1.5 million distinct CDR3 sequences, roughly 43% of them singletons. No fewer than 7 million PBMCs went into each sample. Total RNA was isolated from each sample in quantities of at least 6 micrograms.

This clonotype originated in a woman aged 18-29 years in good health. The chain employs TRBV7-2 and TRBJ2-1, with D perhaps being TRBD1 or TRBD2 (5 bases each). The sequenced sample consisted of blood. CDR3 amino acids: CASSLGVGPYNEQFF. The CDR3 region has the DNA TGTGCCAGCAGCTTAGGGGTGGGACCTTACAATGAGCAGTTCTTC.